This entry features one T cell receptor (beta chain) sequence. This clone came up a few times. Its specific antigen is unknown. Nothing much larger sits one base from this clone, and base qualities are not available. The entire isolated RNA was reverse transcribed using the High Capacity cDNA Reverse Transcription Kit, and thus expressed TCRB transcripts were sequenced. For stem cell-like memory T cell samples, survey-depth immunoSEQ sequencing was used, averaging around 910,000 total reads per sample. After sorted cells were lysed in RLT buffer, RNA was extracted with DNase-treated RNeasy Micro or Mini kits, with the choice depending on cell number. Each cell subset was processed separately to prevent cross-contamination, with patient and healthy donor samples processed together. Using the immunoSEQ multiplex PCR, TCRB sequences were amplified from cDNA into 87-bp fragments spanning the CDR3 region. Sequencing of the amplicons was performed on the Illumina HiSeq platform. The paper's data handling went like this. PCR bias was corrected computationally using synthetic template baselines, and reads within Hamming distance 2 were collapsed, with unmergeable singletons discarded. Reads were aligned to IMGT to assign V, D and J genes, CDR3 length, and insertions or deletions at six rearrangement sites. Clonotype counts were normalized to sorted cell number within each subset before computing true diversity and Gini coefficients with the tcR R package. The overlap coefficient, calculated on TCRB nucleotide sequences, was used to quantify repertoire sharing. As stored in TCRdb, this immuneACCESS dataset retains in-frame rearrangements with V and J assigned. A fraction of the clones does not appear; measured against another copy, unresolved V genes explain less than half of the discrepancy, and the remainder lacks a known reason. From that table come the V and J calls and clone size; the DNA was used to work out D and trimming. Recorded for this sample are 35,000 to 50,000 clones; approximately 51% of them occurred a single time. The leading ten clones occupy 0.2% to 0.3% of the sample.

This specimen belongs to a study of beta chain features in type 1 diabetes (dated 2018 in TCRdb). About the investigation overall: Patients and healthy donors did not differ in mean age, gender distribution, total cell number or subset yield. A total of about 110 million sorted cells were examined across all samples, and the number of cells per subset was strongly correlated with RNA yield. In the study, recently diagnosed type 1 diabetes patients and matched healthy donors were compared on the TCRB repertoires of their sorted circulating CD4+ T cell subsets. Naive and central memory subsets were obtained from all 30 or so donors, but regulatory and stem cell-like memory subsets were isolated from only 8 patients and roughly 8 healthy donors. The study at large found these results: Because small numbers of individuals were included in the HLA sub-analyses, any influence of HLA type on TCRB rearrangement was left unresolved. Because cDNA was sequenced instead of genomic DNA, activated cells with high expression could be over-represented, although the groups did not differ in activation or CD3 levels. At VDJ recombination sites, patients with type 1 diabetes made fewer insertions and deleted more nucleotides, a pattern implying thymic rearrangement abnormalities. Shorter templates might be favored by PCR, yet because patient and control samples were amplified and corrected together, any such skew would affect both groups equally. In all four CD4+ subsets, TCRB CDR3 length was moderately but significantly shorter in type 1 diabetes patients. The naive, central memory and regulatory TCRB repertoires appeared to resemble one another more closely among patients than among healthy donors.

The CDR3 starts with the cysteine, ends with the phenylalanine, and has 17 residues. This entry keeps only the CDR3 DNA: 51 bases, framed from base 1. Sequences SGHNT (CDR1) and YENEEA (CDR2) are obtained from the germline V gene. V is pruned by 1 base and J by 6 bases, leaving 10 bases of the junction without a gene match. A single peripheral blood draw of about 116 mL on average was collected from each donor into heparinised tubes. Using a panel that included CD45RO, CCR7, CD25, CD127, CD95 and CD27, naive, central memory, regulatory and stem cell-like memory CD4+ T cells were sorted on a BD FACSAria II. Purity was above 95% for every sorted population. PBMCs were separated immediately by Lymphoprep density gradient centrifugation and were stained directly, without being cultured. So that batch effects would be minimized, each experiment stained and sorted samples in pairs, pairing one healthy donor with one patient.

The TCR comes from a woman aged 25 to 39 in good health. The chain is assembled from TRBV11-3 and TRBJ2-1; 9 of the junction bases match TRBD2. Sequenced: stem cell memory CD4+ T cells from blood. Explained via the paper, the cell subset or site label denotes: stem cell-like memory CD4+ T cells. The CDR3 loop reads CASSLGSAGGDGNEQFF. The nucleotide sequence is given as TGTGCCAGCAGCTTAGGTTCAGCGGGAGGAGATGGCAATGAGCAGTTCTTC.